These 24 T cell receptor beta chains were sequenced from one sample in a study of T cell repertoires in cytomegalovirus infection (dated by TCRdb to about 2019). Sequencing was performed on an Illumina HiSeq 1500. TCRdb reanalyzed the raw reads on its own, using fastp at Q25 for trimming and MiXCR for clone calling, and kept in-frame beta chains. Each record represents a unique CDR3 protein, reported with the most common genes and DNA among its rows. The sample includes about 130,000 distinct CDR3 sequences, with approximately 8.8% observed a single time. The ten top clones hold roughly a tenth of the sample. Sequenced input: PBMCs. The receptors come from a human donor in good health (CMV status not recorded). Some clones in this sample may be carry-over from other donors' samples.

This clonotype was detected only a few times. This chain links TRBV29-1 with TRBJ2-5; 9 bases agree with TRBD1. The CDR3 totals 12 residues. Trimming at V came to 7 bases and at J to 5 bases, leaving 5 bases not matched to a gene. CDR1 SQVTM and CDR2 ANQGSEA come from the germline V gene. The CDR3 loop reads CSGTGGEETQYF. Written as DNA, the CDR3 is TGCAGCGGAACAGGGGGCGAGGAGACCCAGTACTTC.

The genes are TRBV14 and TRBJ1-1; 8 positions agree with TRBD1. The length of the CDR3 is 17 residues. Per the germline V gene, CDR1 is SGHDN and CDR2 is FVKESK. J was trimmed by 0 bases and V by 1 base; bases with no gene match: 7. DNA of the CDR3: TGTGCCAGCAGCCAAGCGCGGACAGGGATACTGAACACTGAAGCTTTCTTT. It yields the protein CASSQARTGILNTEAFF.

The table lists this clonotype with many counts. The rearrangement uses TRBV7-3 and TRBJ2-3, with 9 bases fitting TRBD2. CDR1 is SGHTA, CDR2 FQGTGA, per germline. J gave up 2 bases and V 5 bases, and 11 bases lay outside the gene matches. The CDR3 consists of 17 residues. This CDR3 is CASSLQGAGGFTDTQYF. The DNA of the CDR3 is TGTGCCAGCAGCCTGCAGGGAGCGGGGGGATTCACAGATACGCAGTATTTT. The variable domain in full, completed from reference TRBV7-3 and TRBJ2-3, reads GAGVSQTPSNKVTEKGKYVELRCDPISGHTALYWYRQSLGQGPEFLIYFQGTGAADDSGLPNDRFFAVRPEGSVSTLKIQRTERGDSAVYLCASSLQGAGGFTDTQYFGPGTRLTVL.

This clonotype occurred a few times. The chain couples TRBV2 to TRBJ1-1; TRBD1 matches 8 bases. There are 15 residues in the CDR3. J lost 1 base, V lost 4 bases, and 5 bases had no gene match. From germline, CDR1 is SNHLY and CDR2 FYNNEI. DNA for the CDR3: TGTGCCAGCAGTGCCGGGACAGGACGGAACACTGAAGCTTTCTTT. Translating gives CASSAGTGRNTEAFF.

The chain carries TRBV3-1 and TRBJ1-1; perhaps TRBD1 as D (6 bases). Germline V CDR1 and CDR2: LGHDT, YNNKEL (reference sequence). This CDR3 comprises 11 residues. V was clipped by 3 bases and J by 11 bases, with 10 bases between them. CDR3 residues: CASSQQGRAFF. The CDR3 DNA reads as TGTGCCAGCAGCCAGCAGGGGAGGGCTTTCTTT. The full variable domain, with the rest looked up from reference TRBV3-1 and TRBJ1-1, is DTAVSQTPKYLVTQMGNDKSIKCEQNLGHDTMYWYKQDSKKFLKIMFSYNNKELIINETVPNRFSPKSPDKAHLNLHINSLELGDSAVYFCASSQQGRAFFGQGTRLTVV.

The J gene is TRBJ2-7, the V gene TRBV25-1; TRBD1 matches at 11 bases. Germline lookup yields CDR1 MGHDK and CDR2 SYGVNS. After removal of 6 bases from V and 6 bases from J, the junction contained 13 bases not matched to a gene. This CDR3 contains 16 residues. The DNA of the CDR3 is TGTGCCAGCAGCCACGCTCCCGGACAGGGGGCATCCGAGCAGTACTTC. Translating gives CASSHAPGQGASEQYF.

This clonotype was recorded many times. CDR3 DNA sequence: TGTGCCAGCAGTTTATCCGCCCAACAGGGTGGCTACACCTTC. It codes for CASSLSAQQGGYTF. The chain employs TRBV28 and TRBJ1-2, with a possible D match to TRBD1 (6 bases). Germline V gene lookup returns CDR1 MDHEN and CDR2 SYDVKM. CDR3 size: 14 residues. The germline V and J ends were trimmed by 1 base and 7 bases, with 13 bases remaining between them.

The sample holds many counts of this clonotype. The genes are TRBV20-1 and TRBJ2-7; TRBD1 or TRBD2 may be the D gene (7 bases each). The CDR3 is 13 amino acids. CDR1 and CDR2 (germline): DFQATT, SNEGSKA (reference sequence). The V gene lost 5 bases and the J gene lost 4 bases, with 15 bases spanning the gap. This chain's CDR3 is CSAPGGVPYEQYF. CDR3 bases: TGCAGTGCTCCAGGGGGGGTCCCGTACGAGCAGTACTTC.

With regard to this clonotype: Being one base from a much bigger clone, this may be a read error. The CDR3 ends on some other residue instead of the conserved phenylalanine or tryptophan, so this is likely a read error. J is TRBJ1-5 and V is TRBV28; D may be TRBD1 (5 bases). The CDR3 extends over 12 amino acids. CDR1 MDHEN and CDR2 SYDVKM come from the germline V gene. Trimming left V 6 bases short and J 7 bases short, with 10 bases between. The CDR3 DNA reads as TGTGCCAGCAGCGCGAAGGGGCAGCCCCAGCATTGT. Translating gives CASSAKGQPQHC.

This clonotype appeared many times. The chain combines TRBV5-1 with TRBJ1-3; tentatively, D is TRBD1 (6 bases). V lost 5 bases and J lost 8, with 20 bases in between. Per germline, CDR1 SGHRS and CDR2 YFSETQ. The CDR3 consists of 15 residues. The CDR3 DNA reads TGCGCCAGCAGAACAGGAGGGACACCGCGGGACACCATATATTTT. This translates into CASRTGGTPRDTIYF.

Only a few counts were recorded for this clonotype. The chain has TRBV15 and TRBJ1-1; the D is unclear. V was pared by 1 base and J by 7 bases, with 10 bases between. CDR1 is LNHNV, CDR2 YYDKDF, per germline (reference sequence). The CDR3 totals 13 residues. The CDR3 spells CATSRAKGIEAFF. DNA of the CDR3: TGTGCCACCAGCAGAGCCAAGGGCATTGAAGCTTTCTTT.

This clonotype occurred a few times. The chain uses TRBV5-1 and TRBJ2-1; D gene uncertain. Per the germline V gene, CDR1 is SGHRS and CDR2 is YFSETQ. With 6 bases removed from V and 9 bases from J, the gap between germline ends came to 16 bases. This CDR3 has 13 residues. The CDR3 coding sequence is TGCGCCAGCAAACCCGGGCGAGATGGTGAGCAGTTCTTC. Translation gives CASKPGRDGEQFF.

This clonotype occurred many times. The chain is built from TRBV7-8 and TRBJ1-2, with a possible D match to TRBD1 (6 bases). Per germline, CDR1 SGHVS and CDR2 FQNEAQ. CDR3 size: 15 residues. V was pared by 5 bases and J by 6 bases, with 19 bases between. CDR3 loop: CASSPLGDNEDGYTF. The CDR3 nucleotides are TGTGCCAGCAGCCCCTTGGGGGACAACGAGGATGGCTACACCTTC.

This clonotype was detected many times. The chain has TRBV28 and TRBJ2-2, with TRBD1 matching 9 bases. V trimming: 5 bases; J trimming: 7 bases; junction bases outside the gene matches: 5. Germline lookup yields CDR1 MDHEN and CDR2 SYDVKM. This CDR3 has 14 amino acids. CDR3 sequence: CASSLGTGIGELFF. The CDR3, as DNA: TGTGCCAGCAGTCTAGGGACAGGGATCGGGGAGCTGTTTTTT.

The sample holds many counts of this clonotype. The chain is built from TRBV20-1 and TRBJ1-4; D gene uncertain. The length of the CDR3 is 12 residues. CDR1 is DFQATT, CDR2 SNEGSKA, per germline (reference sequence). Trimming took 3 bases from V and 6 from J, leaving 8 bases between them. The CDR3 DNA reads TGCAGTGCTAGCCGACTGGATGAAAAACTGTTTTTT. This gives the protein CSASRLDEKLFF.

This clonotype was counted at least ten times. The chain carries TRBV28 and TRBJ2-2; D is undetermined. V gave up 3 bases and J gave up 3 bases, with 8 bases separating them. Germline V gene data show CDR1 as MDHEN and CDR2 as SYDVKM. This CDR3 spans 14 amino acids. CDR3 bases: TGTGCCAGCAGTTTGCTTGGGGACACCGGGGAGCTGTTTTTT. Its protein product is CASSLLGDTGELFF.

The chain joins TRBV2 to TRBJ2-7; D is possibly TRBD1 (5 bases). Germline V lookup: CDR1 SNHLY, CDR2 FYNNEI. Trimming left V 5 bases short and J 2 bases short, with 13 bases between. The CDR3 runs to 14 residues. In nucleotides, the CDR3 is TGTGCCAGCAGTCTCCGGACAAGGGCCTACGAGCAGTACTTC. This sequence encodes CASSLRTRAYEQYF.

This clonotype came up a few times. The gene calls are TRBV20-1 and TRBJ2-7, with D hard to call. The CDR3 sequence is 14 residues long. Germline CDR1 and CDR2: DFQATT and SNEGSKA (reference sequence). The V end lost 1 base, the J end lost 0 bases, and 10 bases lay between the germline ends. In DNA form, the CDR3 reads TGCAGTGCTAGAGTAGAAGGGATCTCCTACGAGCAGTACTTC. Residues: CSARVEGISYEQYF.

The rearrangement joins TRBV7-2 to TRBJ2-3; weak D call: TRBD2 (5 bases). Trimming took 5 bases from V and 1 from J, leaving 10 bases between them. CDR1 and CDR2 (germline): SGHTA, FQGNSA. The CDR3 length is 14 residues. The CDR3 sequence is CASSVDSRTDTQYF. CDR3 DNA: TGTGCCAGCAGCGTGGACTCTCGCACAGATACGCAGTATTTT.

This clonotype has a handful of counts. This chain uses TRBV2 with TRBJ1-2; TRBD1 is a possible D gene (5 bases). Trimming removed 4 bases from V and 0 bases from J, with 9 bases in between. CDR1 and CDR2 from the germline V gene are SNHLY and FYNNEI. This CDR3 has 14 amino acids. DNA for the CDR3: TGTGCCAGCAGTGTGGGACCAGCTAACTATGGCTACACCTTC. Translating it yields CASSVGPANYGYTF.

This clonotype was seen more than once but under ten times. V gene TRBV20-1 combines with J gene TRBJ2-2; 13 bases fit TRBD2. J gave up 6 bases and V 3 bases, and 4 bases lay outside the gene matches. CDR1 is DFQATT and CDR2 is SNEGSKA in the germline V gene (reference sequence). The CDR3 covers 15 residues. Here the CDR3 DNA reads TGCAGTGCTAGGGGACTAGCGGGGAGGGCCGGGGAGCTGTTTTTT. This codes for CSARGLAGRAGELFF.

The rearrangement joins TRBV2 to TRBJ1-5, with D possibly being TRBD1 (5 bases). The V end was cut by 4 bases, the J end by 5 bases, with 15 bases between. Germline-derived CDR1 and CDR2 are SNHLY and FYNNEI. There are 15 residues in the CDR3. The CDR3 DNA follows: TGTGCCAGCAGTGTGGGGCTGCAGAGGGATCAGCCCCAGCATTTT. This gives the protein CASSVGLQRDQPQHF.

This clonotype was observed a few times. The CDR3 loop is CGWGGRVADTQYF. The CDR3 DNA is TGTGGATGGGGAGGTCGGGTCGCAGATACGCAGTATTTT. The chain joins TRBV2 to TRBJ2-3; maybe TRBD2 (6 bases). The CDR3 has 13 amino acids. Germline CDR1 and CDR2: SNHLY and FYNNEI.

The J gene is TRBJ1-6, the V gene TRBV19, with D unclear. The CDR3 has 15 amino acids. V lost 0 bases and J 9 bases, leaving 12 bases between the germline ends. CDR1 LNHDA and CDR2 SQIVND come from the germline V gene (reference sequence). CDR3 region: CASSIDVSKRSPLHF. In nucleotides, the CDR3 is TGTGCCAGTAGTATAGATGTCAGTAAACGTTCACCCCTCCACTTT.